These 30 T cell receptor beta chains came from one sample sequenced in a study of identical twins. Each CDR3 protein gets one entry after TCRdb re-called the 5' RACE reads with MiXCR. The sample shows around 240,000 distinct CDR3 sequences, about 10% of them seen only once. Sequences were obtained from memory T cells sorted from blood. These receptors all come from a man aged 45-65 years in good health.

This clonotype came up a few times. The chain is built from TRBV29-1 and TRBJ2-7, with TRBD1 matching over 11 bases. The J segment lost 2 bases and the V segment lost 5 bases, leaving 5 bases of the junction unmatched. Per the germline V gene, CDR1 is SQVTM and CDR2 is ANQGSEA. The CDR3 has 14 residues. CDR3 in amino acids: CSVKGTGGPYEQYF. Here the CDR3 DNA reads TGCAGCGTTAAAGGGACAGGGGGTCCCTACGAGCAGTACTTC.

This clonotype has ten or more counts. The chain recombines TRBV20-1 with TRBJ2-1, with 8 positions matching TRBD2. The CDR3 is 15 amino acids. V gave up 5 bases and J gave up 8 bases; unmatched junction bases: 14. From germline, CDR1 is DFQATT and CDR2 SNEGSKA (reference sequence). The CDR3 nucleotides are TGCAGTGCTCCTCCCGGGGGGGGTAGAGTAGATGAGCAGTTCTTC. The encoded protein is CSAPPGGGRVDEQFF.

This clonotype was counted at least ten times. The J gene is TRBJ1-1, the V gene TRBV4-3; 10 nucleotides align to TRBD1. J lost 10 bases, V lost 0 bases, and 17 bases had no gene match. This CDR3 has 18 amino acids. Germline V gene data show CDR1 as LGHNA and CDR2 as YSLEER. CDR3 residues: CASSQDMWGFGGQGLAFF. CDR3 bases: TGCGCCAGCAGCCAAGATATGTGGGGATTCGGGGGACAGGGGCTAGCTTTCTTT.

This chain joins TRBV3-1 and TRBJ1-3; D call uncertain. V lost 4 bases and J lost 0, with 10 bases in between. Germline V gives CDR1 LGHDT, CDR2 YNNKEL (reference sequence). This CDR3 comprises 15 residues. The CDR3 sequence: CASSPTRFSGNTIYF. The CDR3, as DNA: TGTGCCAGCAGCCCGACCCGCTTCTCTGGAAACACCATATATTTT. Based on the CDR3 plus reference TRBV3-1 and TRBJ1-3, the full variable domain is DTAVSQTPKYLVTQMGNDKSIKCEQNLGHDTMYWYKQDSKKFLKIMFSYNNKELIINETVPNRFSPKSPDKAHLNLHINSLELGDSAVYFCASSPTRFSGNTIYFGEGSWLTVV.

This clonotype was recorded a few times. The rearrangement uses TRBV20-1 and TRBJ2-2; 7 bases agree with TRBD1. Germline-derived CDR1 and CDR2 are DFQATT and SNEGSKA (reference sequence). The CDR3 is 16 residues long. V lost 5 bases to trimming and J lost 1 base; unmatched junction nucleotides: 10. The CDR3 protein is CSAARTGPLNTGELFF. The CDR3 region has the DNA TGCAGTGCTGCCCGGACAGGACCCTTGAACACCGGGGAGCTGTTTTTT.

The chain uses TRBV7-2 and TRBJ2-7; D possibly matches TRBD1 or TRBD2 (5 bases each). V was clipped by 1 base and J by 2 bases, with 15 bases between them. CDR1 is SGHTA, CDR2 FQGNSA, per germline. CDR3 length: 16 residues. The CDR3 DNA follows: TGTGCCAGCAGCTTAGGAGGGACCAAGAGCGCCTACGAGCAGTACTTC. It is translated as CASSLGGTKSAYEQYF. Looking up the rest from reference TRBV7-2 and TRBJ2-7 gives the full variable domain: GAGVSQSPSNKVTEKGKDVELRCDPISGHTALYWYRQSLGQGLEFLIYFQGNSAPDKSGLPSDRFSAERTGGSVSTLTIQRTQQEDSAVYLCASSLGGTKSAYEQYFGPGTRLTVT.

This clonotype turned up a few times. This chain uses TRBV29-1 with TRBJ1-2; 7 bases match TRBD1. CDR1 and CDR2 from the germline V gene are SQVTM and ANQGSEA. The CDR3 is 10 amino acids. V shed 4 bases and J 11 bases; nucleotides not matched to a gene: 4. This chain's CDR3 is CSVGTGRYTF. DNA for the CDR3: TGCAGCGTTGGGACAGGCAGGTACACCTTC.

This clonotype has only a few counts. The chain combines TRBV20-1 with TRBJ2-3; D is possibly TRBD1 or TRBD2 (5 bases each). The CDR3 spans 14 residues. V lost 1 base, J lost 4 bases, and 12 bases lay in between. From germline, CDR1 is DFQATT and CDR2 SNEGSKA (reference sequence). The CDR3 sequence is CSARAGALADTQYF. DNA of the CDR3: TGCAGTGCTAGAGCCGGGGCCCTGGCAGATACGCAGTATTTT.

This clonotype showed up just once. The chain employs TRBV24-1 and TRBJ2-1; D may be TRBD1 or TRBD2 (5 bases each). With 3 bases removed from V and 0 bases from J, the gap between germline ends came to 11 bases. Germline V CDR1 and CDR2: KGHDR, SFDVKD. The CDR3 runs to 16 residues. The CDR3 DNA sequence: TGTGCCACCAGTGATACGGGACGACACTCCTACAATGAGCAGTTCTTC. It translates to CATSDTGRHSYNEQFF.

V is TRBV6-1 and J is TRBJ2-1; TRBD1 agrees at 8 bases. This CDR3 is built from 13 residues. CDR1 and CDR2 from the germline V gene are MNHNS and SASEGT. The trim removed 6 bases at V and 7 bases at J, leaving 5 bases unmatched. The CDR3 protein is CASSRTGLNEQFF. The CDR3 nucleotides read TGTGCCAGCAGCAGGACAGGGTTGAATGAGCAGTTCTTC.

This clonotype has at least ten counts. The chain has TRBV29-1 and TRBJ1-3; D not certain. This CDR3 has 14 residues. Trimming took off 4 bases at V and 4 bases at J, with 14 bases between the two ends. Germline V gene data show CDR1 as SQVTM and CDR2 as ANQGSEA. DNA of the CDR3: TGCAGCGTTGTTCGCTTGGTAGAAGGAAACACCATATATTTT. Its protein product is CSVVRLVEGNTIYF.

The genes are TRBV12-3 or TRBV12-4 and TRBJ2-7, with 16 bases that match TRBD2. This CDR3 is built from 18 residues. J gave up 6 bases and V 0 bases, and 8 bases lay outside the gene matches. The CDR3 DNA sequence: TGTGCCAGCAGTTTAGCTGGGACTAGCGGGAGGGCCGTTCGCGAGCAGTACTTC. Residues: CASSLAGTSGRAVREQYF.

The chain recombines TRBV27 with TRBJ2-5; possibly TRBD2 for D (7 bases). V lost 3 bases and J 5 bases, leaving 13 bases between the germline ends. The CDR3 consists of 14 residues. CDR1 and CDR2 from the germline V gene are MNHEY and SMNVEV (reference sequence). CDR3 amino acids: CASSFWGGRETQYF. DNA for the CDR3: TGTGCCAGCAGTTTTTGGGGGGGGCGCGAGACCCAGTACTTC.

Only a few counts were recorded for this clonotype. The rearrangement joins TRBV20-1 to TRBJ2-6; the match to TRBD2 covers 9 bases. CDR3 length: 17 amino acids. V lost 5 bases to trimming and J lost 2 bases; unmatched junction nucleotides: 10. Germline V CDR1 and CDR2: DFQATT, SNEGSKA (reference sequence). CDR3 in amino acids: CSAAWRAGGPGANVLTF. CDR3 DNA: TGCAGTGCTGCTTGGCGGGCGGGAGGGCCTGGGGCCAACGTCCTGACTTTC.

This clonotype was found a few times. This chain links TRBV2 with TRBJ1-5; D remains unclear. The length of the CDR3 is 14 residues. V was clipped by 2 bases and J by 0 bases, with 5 bases between them. Per the germline V gene, CDR1 is SNHLY and CDR2 is FYNNEI. CDR3 coding DNA: TGTGCCAGCAGTGAAACATCTAGCAATCAGCCCCAGCATTTT. Translation gives CASSETSSNQPQHF.

This clonotype was observed many times. DNA for the CDR3: TGCGCCAGCAGCCGAGAACCTTCTTCAGAGCAGTTCTTC. Amino acids: CASSREPSSEQFF. The chain recombines TRBV4-1 with TRBJ2-1; D gene unclear. Deletions cut 4 bases from V and 10 bases from J, with 14 bases between. The germline gives CDR1 MGHRA, CDR2 YSYEKL. This CDR3 is built from 13 residues.

The sample holds many counts of this clonotype. The rearrangement uses TRBV20-1 and TRBJ2-3; D is unresolved. The CDR3 loop spans 14 amino acids. V lost 3 bases, J lost 0 bases, and 10 bases lay in between. Germline loops: CDR1 DFQATT, CDR2 SNEGSKA (reference sequence). The CDR3: CSARAVSSTDTQYF. CDR3 DNA: TGCAGTGCTAGGGCAGTATCTAGCACAGATACGCAGTATTTT.

This clonotype was observed a few times. The chain joins TRBV20-1 to TRBJ1-3; D remains ambiguous. V was shortened by 6 bases and J by 0 bases, with 12 bases between the two germline ends. Per the germline V gene, CDR1 is DFQATT and CDR2 is SNEGSKA (reference sequence). The CDR3 consists of 14 residues. This CDR3 is CSAPDVSSGNTIYF. As DNA, the CDR3 is TGCAGTGCACCCGACGTCAGCTCTGGAAACACCATATATTTT.

This clonotype was counted between two and nine times. The chain is built from TRBV7-8 and TRBJ1-5, with 9 nucleotides matching TRBD1. This CDR3 has 15 residues. V lost 4 bases to trimming and J lost 8 bases; unmatched junction nucleotides: 9. Germline V gene data show CDR1 as SGHVS and CDR2 as FQNEAQ. The CDR3 loop is CASSSQGARGEPQHF. CDR3 DNA sequence: TGTGCCAGCAGCTCACAGGGGGCTAGAGGCGAGCCCCAGCATTTT.

This clonotype was detected ten times or more. The chain has TRBV2 and TRBJ1-3, with 9 nucleotides matching TRBD1. Germline assignment: CDR1 SNHLY and CDR2 FYNNEI. The CDR3 has 16 residues. This chain's CDR3 is CGTTGQGLLSGNTIYF. In nucleotides, the CDR3 is TGTGGTACTACGGGACAGGGCTTGCTCTCTGGAAACACCATATATTTT.

This clonotype appeared a few times. A much larger clonotype is one base distant, so this may be a read error. This chain joins TRBV12-3 or TRBV12-4 and TRBJ1-6; TRBD1 matches 9 bases. This CDR3 is built from 14 residues. The V gene end was trimmed by 3 bases and the J gene end by 7 bases; junction bases not matched to a gene: 1. CDR3 in DNA: TGTGCCAGCAGTTTCGGGACAGGGAATTCACCCCTCCACTTT. As protein: CASSFGTGNSPLHF.

The chain employs TRBV5-1 and TRBJ1-1; D call uncertain. Germline assignment: CDR1 SGHRS and CDR2 YFSETQ. CDR3 size: 18 residues. The ends were cut back, 0 bases at V and 0 bases at J, with 18 bases in the middle. CDR3 sequence reads: CASSLGILIRAVNTEAFF. The CDR3 region has the DNA TGCGCCAGCAGCTTGGGCATATTGATCCGTGCGGTGAACACTGAAGCTTTCTTT.

The chain uses TRBV5-6 and TRBJ2-2, with 7 bases matching TRBD1. Looked up from germline, CDR1 is SGHDT and CDR2 is YYEEEE. J gave up 7 bases and V 1 base, and 10 bases lay outside the gene matches. The CDR3 has 16 amino acids. Here the CDR3 DNA reads TGTGCCAGCAGCTTGTGGGGGACAGCAATCGTCGGGGAGCTGTTTTTT. Translating it yields CASSLWGTAIVGELFF.

In its sample, this clonotype was seen a few times. V and J are TRBV6-1 and TRBJ1-2; a weak D match, TRBD1 (5 bases). The CDR3 is made up of 14 amino acids. Trimming stripped 7 bases from V and 2 bases from J, with 14 bases between. CDR1 MNHNS and CDR2 SASEGT come from the germline V gene. The CDR3 is CASNPGAANYGYTF. CDR3 coding DNA: TGTGCCAGCAACCCTGGGGCAGCGAACTATGGCTACACCTTC.

This clonotype came up many times. The chain couples TRBV7-6 to TRBJ2-3; the D call may be TRBD1 or TRBD2 (5 bases each). Germline V gene data show CDR1 as SGHVS and CDR2 as FNYEAQ. CDR3 length equals 17 residues. V lost 6 bases and J lost 0, with 19 bases in between. The DNA of the CDR3 is TGTGCCAGCAGTCGAACCACCGGGACCACAAGCACAGATACGCAGTATTTT. Its protein is CASSRTTGTTSTDTQYF.

A few counts support this clonotype. The J gene is TRBJ1-4, the V gene TRBV7-9, with D tentatively TRBD1 (5 bases). V lost 3 bases to trimming and J lost 2 bases, with 10 bases between them. This CDR3 comprises 15 residues. Germline V gives CDR1 SEHNR, CDR2 FQNEAQ (reference sequence). The DNA of the CDR3 is TGTGCCAGCAGCTTTTTAGGGACTACTAATGAAAAACTGTTTTTT. Protein: CASSFLGTTNEKLFF. The full variable domain, in which reference TRBV7-9 and TRBJ1-4 provide the parts outside the CDR3, is DTGVSQNPRHKITKRGQNVTFRCDPISEHNRLYWYRQTLGQGPEFLTYFQNEAQLEKSRLLSDRFSAERPKGSFSTLEIQRTEQGDSAMYLCASSFLGTTNEKLFFGSGTQLSVL.

The sample holds many counts of this clonotype. The rearrangement links TRBV20-1 to TRBJ1-4; D unclear. The germline CDR1 and CDR2 sequences are DFQATT and SNEGSKA (reference sequence). V lost 5 bases and J 4 bases, leaving 14 bases between the germline ends. The length of the CDR3 is 14 residues. CDR3 loop: CSAATQRYNEKLFF. The CDR3 DNA sequence: TGCAGTGCTGCTACACAGAGGTATAATGAAAAACTGTTTTTT.

This clonotype was seen a handful of times. This chain links TRBV6-1 with TRBJ1-4; TRBD1 matches at 10 bases. CDR3 length: 17 residues. Per germline, CDR1 MNHNS and CDR2 SASEGT. Trimming took 8 bases from V and 11 from J; bases not matched to a gene: 20. CDR3 nucleotides: TGTGCCAGCGGTCCGGGACAGGGGACTGGAGGGCCGGAGAAACTGTTTTTT. Residues: CASGPGQGTGGPEKLFF.

This clonotype has at least ten counts. The CDR3 region is CASSQGDSETQYF. CDR3 bases: TGCGCCAGCAGCCAGGGCGACAGCGAGACCCAGTACTTC. The chain uses TRBV4-1 and TRBJ2-5, with D possibly TRBD1 on 5 matching bases. Trimming stripped 3 bases from V and 5 bases from J, with 10 bases between. Germline V gives CDR1 MGHRA, CDR2 YSYEKL. The length of the CDR3 is 13 residues.

The chain combines TRBV7-2 with TRBJ2-3; D may be TRBD1 (6 bases). V lost 6 bases and J lost 4, with 14 bases in between. The CDR3 length is 14 residues. Germline V lookup: CDR1 SGHTA, CDR2 FQGNSA. The CDR3 region has the DNA TGTGCCAGCAGTCTAGGACAGTCCGCAGATACGCAGTATTTT. Its translation is CASSLGQSADTQYF.